Reported below is one TCR beta chain. No cognate antigen has been identified for it. Base qualities are not provided; no much larger clone lies one nucleotide away. Library creation used the immunoSEQ multiplex PCR assay. For the multiplex PCR, a mixture combining 60 forward primers for TCR Vbeta segments and 13 reverse primers for TCR Jbeta segments was used. A multiplex PCR assay on genomic DNA amplified the CDR3 region of rearranged TCR beta genes. The amplified TCR beta libraries were sequenced on the Illumina HiSeq System as 87-base-pair reads. Turning to the authors' computational methods: A later analysis tallied roughly 78 million unique TCR beta chains across the approximately 670 repertoires, and approximately 11 million of those chains were shared by two or more donors. A nearest-neighbor algorithm error-corrected the raw reads and collapsed the reads into unique sequences, merging closely related sequences to remove PCR and sequencing errors. Alignment of CDR3 sequences to IMGT reference sequences was used to assign V, D and J gene segments. For a sequence to be retained, a match of at least six nucleotides was required to both a V gene segment and a J gene segment. A rearrangement counted as productive if the CDR3 had no stop codons and remained in frame with V and J, and every other rearrangement counted as non-productive. Following IMGT convention, CDR3 was defined as the stretch from the second conserved V-encoded cysteine up to the conserved J-encoded phenylalanine. Sequences without an unambiguous match to a single V gene segment were excluded from the earlier analysis of several hundred of the donors. An earlier analysis of several hundred of the donors called V segments functional above 56.7% productive rearrangements and segregating when the between-donor standard deviation exceeded 5%. To diagnose cytomegalovirus status from the catalog of TCR beta chain sequences, a statistical classification framework was built. A later analysis assigned V and J genes by comparing TCR nucleotide sequences with IMGT/GENE-DB human TR gene sequences. In a later analysis, CDR3 sequences and most-parsimonious VDJ recombination scenarios were assigned using the TCRdist pipeline. In a later analysis, each TCR beta chain was defined by its CDR3 amino acid sequence together with its V-gene family, and reads lacking a unique V-gene family were excluded. To address suspected cross-contamination and a sequencing artifact, a later analysis removed some 620 highly shared, low-generation-probability nucleotide sequences. A later analysis calculated a clonal expansion index for each public chain from normalized within-repertoire ranks of inferred template counts. In a later analysis, generation probabilities were computed with a VDJ recombination model fitted to out-of-frame rearrangements, and the resulting probabilities were checked against IGoR. Hypergeometric tests were used in a later analysis to score TCR-TCR, TCR-HLA and TCR-CMV co-occurrence, with a repertoire-size bias correction applied to the TCR pairs. To estimate false discovery rates, a later analysis permuted the HLA or CMV assignments 20 times. In a later analysis, co-occurring TCRs were grouped using DBSCAN, and TCRdist sequence similarity was added for clustering within HLA-allele-positive subsets. Repertoires with fewer than 30,000 or more than 120,000 public chains, plus five repertoires with anomalous nucleotide sharing, were excluded from co-occurrence clustering. Held by TCRdb, this immuneACCESS table contains in-frame sequences only and omits some clones. Under half of the omission traces to an unresolved V gene where checked; the cause of the rest is unknown. V and J calls and clone size follow that table, whereas D and trimming were derived from the DNA. The sample profile shows fewer than 250,000 clones; nearly 80% of them were found once. The top ten hold around 1.8% of the sample.

This record belongs to a study of cytomegalovirus exposure and HLA in healthy donors (TCRdb year 2017). Regarding the study in general: According to an earlier analysis of several hundred of the donors, some 170 million T cells yielded over 100 million unique TCR beta sequences and around 300 Gb of sequence data. An early release covering roughly 600 HLA-typed donors comprised 250 to 350 gigabases of sequencing data and 85 million to 100 million unique TCR sequences. Among the roughly 390 genotyped donors, about 85% belonged to the genetic ancestry cluster associated with self-reported Caucasian donors. The aim of the study was to test whether cataloging public T cell receptors could identify signatures of past pathogen exposure. The T cell repertoires of under 750 subjects were profiled by immunosequencing and related to cytomegalovirus serostatus. Besides the first cohort of approximately 670 subjects, a separate validation cohort made up of some 110 different subjects was used. High-throughput TCR immunosequencing, statistical association of individual TCRs with disease status, and machine learning were combined to predict cytomegalovirus infection status. A later analysis re-analyzed previously published TCR beta repertoires from roughly 690 donors and added high-resolution HLA genotyping to study TCR occurrence patterns. Rather than drawing on any new phenotypic data, the later analysis identified candidate immune exposures from TCR beta sequences and the way those sequences occurred across donors. To decide whether each TCR beta V gene segment behaved as functional or pseudogenic, an earlier analysis of approximately 600 of the donors relied on high-throughput TCR beta sequencing. Donor age, sex, ethnicity and CMV serostatus were compiled together with the repertoire data. A later genetic analysis took genome-wide SNP genotypes for about 55% of the 666 donors and used that subset as a discovery cohort. Every repertoire in the discovery cohort had been generated on one and the same sequencing platform. HLA typing covered class I and class II loci at four-digit resolution. Typing coverage varied by locus: roughly 620-640 donors for A, B, C, DRB1 and DQB1; around 560 for DQA1; approximately 610 for DPA1; around 450 for DPB1. A handful of DR-DQ haplotypes were handled as single units for association and clustering because linkage in the cohort was strong. On average, around 230,000 unique TCR beta nucleotide sequences were sequenced per donor among a few hundred genotyped donors of the cohort, with 15% to 20% of those sequences being non-productive.

Study-wide conclusions, independent of this receptor: The authors suggested that the approach could potentially be extended to other disease states and immunological phenotypes. In a later genetic analysis, a missense DCLRE1C variant was associated with V-gene and J-gene trimming of TCR beta chains, and the association was replicated in an independent cohort. A later analysis associated approximately 17,000 TCR beta sequences with specific HLA alleles at a false discovery rate of 0.05. In an earlier analysis of fewer than 750 of the donors, most TCR beta V segments were observed in productive rearrangements about 87% or about 30% of the time, broadly matching IMGT annotations. A later analysis reported that several top co-occurrence clusters appeared linked to parvovirus B19, influenza, CMV and Epstein-Barr virus. A cluster of highly shared sequence variants was judged likely to represent a technical artifact of the sequencing pipeline. A further reported finding was that TCR beta sequences accurately predicted the HLA-A and HLA-B alleles for most subjects in the first cohort. A later analysis found that HLA-associated TCR beta chains were more clonally expanded and had lower generation probabilities than equally common non-associated chains. In vitro tests confirmed that a few of the cytomegalovirus-associated TCR beta chains recognize cytomegalovirus antigens. A total of about 150 TCR beta chains were listed by the study as associated with cytomegalovirus. Across donors, most TCR sequences were observed very rarely, whereas some public TCRs were present in many individuals. HLA typing was unavailable for some donors at each locus, so association tests used only the typed subset. For the cohort, immune exposure information was limited to CMV serostatus. According to a later analysis, most CMV-associated TCR beta chains appeared to be HLA-restricted, and the HLA associations seemed to be driven largely by CMV exposure. According to a later genetic analysis, donors in an Asian-associated ancestry cluster had fewer N-insertions in productive TCRs than the approximately 670-donor mean. Linkage disequilibrium might explain the correlated functional status among segregating V segments, but an unknown experimental factor could not be ruled out. Presence/absence analyses assumed roughly uniform sequencing depth across donors, an assumption that may not hold. Because counts were too low, roughly 16 rarely observed V segments, including chromosome 9 orphons, were left out of the earlier analysis of roughly 600 of the donors. The 87-base-pair reads could not distinguish some IMGT-functional V segments, including TRBV6-2 and TRBV6-3, so those segments were excluded. When HLA alleles, especially DR and DQ, strongly co-occurred, attributing TCR associations to individual alleles was difficult. In a later analysis, TCR association rates were found to vary across HLA loci, with the most associated TCRs seen for DRB1 alleles and the fewest for HLA-C alleles. In this cohort, only TCR beta chains were sequenced, and detectable features were limited by the absence of alpha or paired-chain data. The classifier was reported to diagnose cytomegalovirus status with high specificity and sensitivity in both the original cohort and the validation cohort.

Reading from cysteine to phenylalanine, the CDR3 counts 13 amino acids. The retained sequence is limited to the CDR3, 39 bases, with the frame set at the first base. The germline V gene yields SGHNT for CDR1 and YENEEA for CDR2. Cut back by 5 bases and 3 bases, the V and J ends lie 11 bases apart. In total, 630 or so healthy bone marrow donors made up the cohort. At the time of sampling, every cohort member was nominally healthy, though immune exposures that went unrecorded were likely present. The donor tested CMV seronegative and was one of the 352 seronegative cohort members. A peripheral blood sample was collected from each donor, and TCR beta sequencing was performed on peripheral blood mononuclear cells. The Qiagen DNeasy Blood Extraction Kit was used to extract genomic DNA from the blood cell samples.

This sequence originates from a man aged 18 to 29 in good health and CMV-seronegative. The material sequenced was PBMCs. The chain was built from TRBV11-3 and TRBJ2-7, with a tentative D gene TRBD1 over 6 matching bases. The DNA sequence follows: TGTGCCAGCAGCAGTCAGGGGATCTACGAGCAGTACTTC. It translates as CASSSQGIYEQYF.